This TCR beta chain was recorded in a study of neurological immune-mediated disorders. This clonotype was seen a few times. The authors made cDNA by 5'RACE with 10-nucleotide random UMIs. TCRdb recomputed calls from the 5' RACE reads with MiXCR, one row per CDR3 protein. The sample shows about 44,000 distinct CDR3 sequences, roughly 21% of them seen only once. As to time point: technical triplicate 3. Between the trimmed V and J ends, which lost 0 bases and 4 bases, there was a span of 9 bases. Germline V gene data show CDR1 as MNHEY and CDR2 as SVGEGT. The CDR3 is made up of 15 amino acids. The chain couples TRBV6-2 or TRBV6-3 to TRBJ2-2; no definite D call. The TCR originated in a man in his 60s with HTLV-1-associated myelopathy (HAM/TSP). Material for sequencing was PBMCs. The CDR3 DNA reads as TGTGCCAGCAGTTACTCTGGCGGTTTCACCGGGGAGCTGTTTTTT. Protein product: CASSYSGGFTGELFF.